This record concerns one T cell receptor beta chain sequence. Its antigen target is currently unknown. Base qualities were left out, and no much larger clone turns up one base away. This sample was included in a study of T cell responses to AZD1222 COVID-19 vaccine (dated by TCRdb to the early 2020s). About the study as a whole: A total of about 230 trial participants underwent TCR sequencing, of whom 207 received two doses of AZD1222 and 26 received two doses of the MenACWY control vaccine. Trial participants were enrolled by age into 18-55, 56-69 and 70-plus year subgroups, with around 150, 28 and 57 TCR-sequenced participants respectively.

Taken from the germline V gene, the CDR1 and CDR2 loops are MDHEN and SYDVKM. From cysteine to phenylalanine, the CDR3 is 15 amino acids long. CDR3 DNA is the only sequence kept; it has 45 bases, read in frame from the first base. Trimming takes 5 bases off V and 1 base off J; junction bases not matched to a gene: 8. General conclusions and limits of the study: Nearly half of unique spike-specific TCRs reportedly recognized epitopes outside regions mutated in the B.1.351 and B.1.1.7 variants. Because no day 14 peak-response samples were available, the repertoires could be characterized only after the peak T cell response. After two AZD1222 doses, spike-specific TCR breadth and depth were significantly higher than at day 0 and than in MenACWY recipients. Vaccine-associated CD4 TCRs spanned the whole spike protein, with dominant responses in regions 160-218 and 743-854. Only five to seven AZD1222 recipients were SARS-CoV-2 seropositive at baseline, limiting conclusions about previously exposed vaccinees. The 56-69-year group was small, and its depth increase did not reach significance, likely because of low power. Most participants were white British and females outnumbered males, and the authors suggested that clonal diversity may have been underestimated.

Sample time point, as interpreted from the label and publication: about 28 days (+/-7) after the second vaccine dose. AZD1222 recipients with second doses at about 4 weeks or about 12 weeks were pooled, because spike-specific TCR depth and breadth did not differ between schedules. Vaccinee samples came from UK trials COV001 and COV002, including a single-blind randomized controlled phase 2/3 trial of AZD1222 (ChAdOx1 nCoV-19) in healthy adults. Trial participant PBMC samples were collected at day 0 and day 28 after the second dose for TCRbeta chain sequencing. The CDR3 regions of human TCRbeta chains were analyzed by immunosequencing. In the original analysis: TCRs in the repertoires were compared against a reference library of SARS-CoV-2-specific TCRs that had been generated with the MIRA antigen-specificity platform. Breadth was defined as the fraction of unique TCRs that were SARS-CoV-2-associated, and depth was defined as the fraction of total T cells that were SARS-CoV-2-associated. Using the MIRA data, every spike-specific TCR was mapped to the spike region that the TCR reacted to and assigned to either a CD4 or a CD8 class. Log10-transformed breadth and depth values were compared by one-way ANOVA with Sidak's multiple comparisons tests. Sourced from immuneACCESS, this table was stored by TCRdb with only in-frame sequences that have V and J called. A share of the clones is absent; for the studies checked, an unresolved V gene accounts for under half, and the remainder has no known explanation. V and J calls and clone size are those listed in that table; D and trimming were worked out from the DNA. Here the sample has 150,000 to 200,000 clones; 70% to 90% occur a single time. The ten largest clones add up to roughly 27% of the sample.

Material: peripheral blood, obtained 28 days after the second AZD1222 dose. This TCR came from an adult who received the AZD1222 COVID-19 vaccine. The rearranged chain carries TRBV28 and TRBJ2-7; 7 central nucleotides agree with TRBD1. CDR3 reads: CASSPTGPTSYEQYF. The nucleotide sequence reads TGTGCCAGCAGTCCGACAGGGCCTACTTCCTACGAGCAGTACTTC.